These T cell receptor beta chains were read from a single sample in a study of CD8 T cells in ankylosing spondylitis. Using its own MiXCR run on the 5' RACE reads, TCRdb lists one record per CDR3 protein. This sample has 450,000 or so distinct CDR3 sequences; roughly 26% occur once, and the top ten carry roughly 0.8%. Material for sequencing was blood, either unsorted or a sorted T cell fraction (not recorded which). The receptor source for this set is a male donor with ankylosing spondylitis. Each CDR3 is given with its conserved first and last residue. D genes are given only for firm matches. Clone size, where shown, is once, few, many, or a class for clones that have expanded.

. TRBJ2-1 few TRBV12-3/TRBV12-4 TGTGCCAGCACCCCACTGGGGGAGATCAATGAGCAGTTCTTC CASTPLGEINEQFF
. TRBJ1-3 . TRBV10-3 TGTGCCATCAGTGCTGTCGGATTGGTAGGACAGTACACCTCTGGAAACACCATATATTTT CAISAVGLVGQYTSGNTIYF
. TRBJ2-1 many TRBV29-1 TGCAGCGTTGTCCTGGACTACAATGAGCAGTTCTTC CSVVLDYNEQFF
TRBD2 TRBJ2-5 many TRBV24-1 TGTGCCACCCCCGGGGGGGTCGAAGAGACCCAGTACTTC CATPGGVEETQYF
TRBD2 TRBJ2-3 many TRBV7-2 TGTGCCAGCAGCAGGAGCCGGACTAGCGGAGATACGCAGTATTTT CASSRSRTSGDTQYF
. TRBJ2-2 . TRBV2 TGTGCCAGCAGCGCAACCGGGACACCTGACGGGGAGCTGTTTTTT CASSATGTPDGELFF
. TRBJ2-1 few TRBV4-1 TGCGCCAGCAGCCAAGTTCCCAGGGTTTTAAGCAATGAGCAGTTCTTC CASSQVPRVLSNEQFF
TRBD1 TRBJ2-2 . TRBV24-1 TGTGCCACCAGTGATTACTCCGGGACAGGGAGGACCGGGGAGCTGTTTTTT CATSDYSGTGRTGELFF
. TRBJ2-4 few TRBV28 TGTGCCAGCAGTTACGGGTTAGCCAAAAACATTCAGTACTTC CASSYGLAKNIQYF
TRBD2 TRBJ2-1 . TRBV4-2 TGTGCCAGCAGTCTAGCGGGAGGTCATGAGCAGTTCTTC CASSLAGGHEQFF